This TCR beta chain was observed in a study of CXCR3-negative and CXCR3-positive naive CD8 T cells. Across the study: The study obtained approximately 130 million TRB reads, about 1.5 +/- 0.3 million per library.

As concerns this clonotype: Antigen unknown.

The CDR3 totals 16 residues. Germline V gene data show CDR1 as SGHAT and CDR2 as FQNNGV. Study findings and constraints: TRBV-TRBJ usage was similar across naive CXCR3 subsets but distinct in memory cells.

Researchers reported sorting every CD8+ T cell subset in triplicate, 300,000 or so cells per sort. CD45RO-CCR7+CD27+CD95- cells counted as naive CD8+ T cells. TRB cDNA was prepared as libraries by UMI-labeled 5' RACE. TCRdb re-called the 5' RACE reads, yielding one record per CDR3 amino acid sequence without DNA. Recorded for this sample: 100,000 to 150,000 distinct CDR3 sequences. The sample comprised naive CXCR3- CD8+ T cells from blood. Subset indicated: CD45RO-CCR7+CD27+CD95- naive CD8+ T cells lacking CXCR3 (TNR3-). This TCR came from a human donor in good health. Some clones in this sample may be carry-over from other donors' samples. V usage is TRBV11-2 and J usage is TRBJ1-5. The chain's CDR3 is CASSLGGRLGNQPQHF.